This entry features one T cell receptor (beta chain) sequence. The antigen is undetermined. This sample is drawn from a study of cytomegalovirus exposure and HLA in healthy donors. General study findings and limits: Researchers counted approximately 160 TCR beta chains as cytomegalovirus-associated.

The CDR3 is 14 residues long. Germline-derived CDR1 and CDR2 are WSHSY and SAAADI. The J segment lost 8 bases and the V segment lost 5 bases, leaving 8 bases of the junction unmatched. The PCR contained 60 Vbeta and 13 Jbeta primers. The repertoire was sequenced with immunoSEQ multiplex PCR; TCRdb's copy has only in-frame clones and lacks some. The sample carries 110,000 to 150,000 clones, approximately 78% recorded once. The sample was PBMCs. The receptor was derived from a woman in her late teens or twenties in good health and CMV-seropositive. The chain employs TRBV10-2 and TRBJ1-2; 10 nucleotides match TRBD1. This chain's CDR3 is CASSTGTGVTGYTF. CDR3 coding DNA: TGCGCCAGCAGTACTGGGACAGGGGTAACGGGCTACACCTTC.